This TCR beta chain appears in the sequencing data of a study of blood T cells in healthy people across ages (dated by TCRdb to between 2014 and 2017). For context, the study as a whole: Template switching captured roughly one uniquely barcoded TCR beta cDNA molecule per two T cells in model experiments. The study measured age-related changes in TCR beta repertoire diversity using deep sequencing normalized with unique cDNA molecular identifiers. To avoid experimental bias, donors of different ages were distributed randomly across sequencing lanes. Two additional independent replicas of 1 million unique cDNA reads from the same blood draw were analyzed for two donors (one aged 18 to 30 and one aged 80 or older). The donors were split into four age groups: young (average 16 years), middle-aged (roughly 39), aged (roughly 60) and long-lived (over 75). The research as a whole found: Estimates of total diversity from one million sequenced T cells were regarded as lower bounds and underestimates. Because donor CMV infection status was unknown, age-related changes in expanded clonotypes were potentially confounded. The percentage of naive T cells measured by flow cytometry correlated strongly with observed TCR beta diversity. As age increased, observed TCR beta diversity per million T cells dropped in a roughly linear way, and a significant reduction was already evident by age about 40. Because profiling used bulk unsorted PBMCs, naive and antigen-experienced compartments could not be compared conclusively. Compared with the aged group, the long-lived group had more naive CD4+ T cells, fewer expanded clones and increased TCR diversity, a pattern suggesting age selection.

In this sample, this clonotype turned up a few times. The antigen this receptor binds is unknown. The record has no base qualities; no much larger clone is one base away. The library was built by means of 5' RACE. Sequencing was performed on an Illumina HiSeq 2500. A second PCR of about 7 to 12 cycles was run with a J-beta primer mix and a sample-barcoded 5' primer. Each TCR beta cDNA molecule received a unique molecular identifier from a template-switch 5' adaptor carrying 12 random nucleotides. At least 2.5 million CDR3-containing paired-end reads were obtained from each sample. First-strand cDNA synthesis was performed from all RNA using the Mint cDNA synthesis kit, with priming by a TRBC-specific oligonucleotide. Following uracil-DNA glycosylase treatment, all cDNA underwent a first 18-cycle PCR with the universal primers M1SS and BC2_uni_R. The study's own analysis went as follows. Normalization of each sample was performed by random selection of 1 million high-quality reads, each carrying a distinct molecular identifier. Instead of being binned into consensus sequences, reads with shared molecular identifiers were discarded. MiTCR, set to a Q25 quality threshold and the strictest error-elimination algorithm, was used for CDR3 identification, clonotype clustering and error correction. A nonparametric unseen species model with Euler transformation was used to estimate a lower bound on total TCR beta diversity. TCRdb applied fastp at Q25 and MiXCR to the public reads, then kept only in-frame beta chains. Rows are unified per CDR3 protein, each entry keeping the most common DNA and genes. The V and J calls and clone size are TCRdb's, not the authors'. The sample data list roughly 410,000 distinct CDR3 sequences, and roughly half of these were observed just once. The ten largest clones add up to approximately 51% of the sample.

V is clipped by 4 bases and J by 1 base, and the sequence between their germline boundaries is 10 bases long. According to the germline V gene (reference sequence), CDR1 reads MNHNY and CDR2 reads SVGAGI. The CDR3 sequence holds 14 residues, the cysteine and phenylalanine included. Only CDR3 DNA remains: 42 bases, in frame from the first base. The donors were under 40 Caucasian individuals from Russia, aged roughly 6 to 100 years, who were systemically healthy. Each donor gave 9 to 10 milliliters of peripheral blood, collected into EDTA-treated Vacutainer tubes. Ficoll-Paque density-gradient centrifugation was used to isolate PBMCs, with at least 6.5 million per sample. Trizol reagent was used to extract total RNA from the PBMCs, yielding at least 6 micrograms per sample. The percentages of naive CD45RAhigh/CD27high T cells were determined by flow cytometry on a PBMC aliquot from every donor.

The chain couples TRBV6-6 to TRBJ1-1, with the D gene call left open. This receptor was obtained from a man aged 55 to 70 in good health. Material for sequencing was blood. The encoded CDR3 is CASSFGPGNTEAFF. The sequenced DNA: TGTGCCAGCAGTTTTGGTCCGGGGAACACTGAAGCTTTCTTT.